Following are 22 T cell receptor beta chains from one sample sequenced in a study of T cells in Graves' hyperthyroidism and ophthalmopathy. Regions amplified from RNA transcripts were the TCR beta CDR3 regions. TCR CDR3 underwent first-round RT-PCR with the HTBI primer set. TCRdb called the multiplex PCR reads again in MiXCR, with one record for every CDR3 protein. The sample shows about 460,000 distinct CDR3 sequences, roughly 23% of them seen only once. The source material was blood. These receptors all come from a woman in her sixties or seventies with Graves' ophthalmopathy.

V gene TRBV5-1 combines with J gene TRBJ1-6; 9 nucleotides match TRBD1. The CDR3 loop spans 17 amino acids. Germline CDR1 reads SGHRS; CDR2 reads YFSETQ. Trimming at V came to 0 bases and at J to 9 bases, leaving 10 bases not matched to a gene. This chain's CDR3 is CASSLGYRDRETSPLHF. The CDR3 DNA is TGCGCCAGCAGCTTGGGGTACCGGGACAGGGAGACTTCACCCCTCCACTTT.

The chain joins TRBV30 to TRBJ1-5; 7 bases are shared with TRBD1. V gave up 4 bases and J gave up 0 bases; unmatched junction bases: 6. This CDR3 has 15 residues. CDR1 is GTSNPN and CDR2 is SVGIG in the germline V gene (reference sequence). The CDR3 spells CAWNPGQYSNQPQHF. For the CDR3, the DNA is TGTGCCTGGAATCCGGGACAGTATAGCAATCAGCCCCAGCATTTT.

This clonotype was seen ten or more times. V usage is TRBV20-1 and J usage is TRBJ1-1; D remains ambiguous. CDR1 is DFQATT, CDR2 SNEGSKA, per germline (reference sequence). There are 12 residues in the CDR3. V was pared by 3 bases and J by 0 bases, with 5 bases between. The CDR3 bases are TGCAGTGCTAGTAGTCTGAACACTGAAGCTTTCTTT. Translating it yields CSASSLNTEAFF.

This clonotype was detected a few times. V gene TRBV6-1 combines with J gene TRBJ2-7, with D perhaps TRBD1 (6 bases). Between the trimmed V and J ends, which lost 5 bases and 1 base, there was a span of 15 bases. Germline loops: CDR1 MNHNS, CDR2 SASEGT. CDR3 length: 15 amino acids. CDR3 protein: CASSPTGSVSYEQYF. DNA of the CDR3: TGTGCCAGCAGTCCCACAGGGTCGGTTTCCTACGAGCAGTACTTC.

The gene calls are TRBV5-4 and TRBJ1-1, with D perhaps TRBD1 (6 bases). Germline V gene data show CDR1 as SGHNT and CDR2 as YYREEE (reference sequence). The CDR3 contains 13 residues. V dropped 2 bases and J dropped 6 bases, with 11 bases sitting between them. This chain's CDR3 is CASSFPGHPEAFF. For the CDR3, the DNA is TGTGCCAGCAGCTTCCCGGGACATCCTGAAGCTTTCTTT.

The V gene is TRBV3-1, the J gene TRBJ2-2; 8 bases are shared with TRBD1. The CDR3 contains 17 residues. V lost 1 base, J lost 6 bases, and 10 bases stayed unmatched. Germline CDR1 reads LGHDT; CDR2 reads YNNKEL (reference sequence). CDR3 residues: CASSQGEGQGAPGELFF. CDR3 nucleotides: TGTGCCAGCAGCCAAGGCGAGGGGCAGGGGGCGCCCGGGGAGCTGTTTTTT.

This chain links TRBV20-1 with TRBJ2-7; 11 nucleotides match TRBD1. In germline, CDR1 is DFQATT, CDR2 SNEGSKA (reference sequence). This CDR3 comprises 17 residues. The trim removed 2 bases at V and 4 bases at J, leaving 13 bases unmatched. The CDR3 region is CSARLVKRDRGRYEQYF. CDR3 DNA sequence: TGCAGTGCTAGACTTGTAAAACGGGACAGGGGGAGGTACGAGCAGTACTTC.

This clonotype was counted at least ten times. CDR3 region: CAWSPRYELFF. CDR3 nucleotides: TGTGCCTGGAGCCCGAGGTACGAGCTTTTCTTT. J is TRBJ1-1 and V is TRBV30, with D unclear. Trimming removed 3 bases from V and 13 bases from J, with 15 bases in between. The CDR3 consists of 11 residues. Per germline, CDR1 GTSNPN and CDR2 SVGIG (reference sequence).

This chain uses TRBV19 with TRBJ2-2; D tentatively reads TRBD1 or TRBD2 (6 bases each). Trimming left V 10 bases short and J 0 bases short, with 15 bases between. The length of the CDR3 is 15 residues. Per germline, CDR1 LNHDA and CDR2 SQIVND (reference sequence). CDR3 in amino acids: CATKWGAPNTGELFF. CDR3 nucleotide sequence: TGTGCCACCAAATGGGGGGCCCCGAACACCGGGGAGCTGTTTTTT.

In this sample, this clonotype turned up a few times. The chain uses TRBV7-2 and TRBJ2-3; D gene uncertain. There are 12 residues in the CDR3. Trimming took 5 bases from V and 7 from J, leaving 10 bases between them. Germline lookup yields CDR1 SGHTA and CDR2 FQGNSA. CDR3 coding DNA: TGTGCCAGCAGCGCCGTGTCGAATACGCAGTATTTT. Its translation: CASSAVSNTQYF.

The rearrangement links TRBV10-3 to TRBJ1-2; TRBD1 aligns across 8 bases. J lost 2 bases, V lost 5 bases, and 4 bases had no gene match. Germline assignment: CDR1 ENHRY and CDR2 SYGVKD. This CDR3 comprises 14 residues. CDR3 bases: TGTGCCATCAGTCAACGGACAGGGAACTATGGCTACACCTTC. The encoded protein is CAISQRTGNYGYTF.

This clonotype was seen ten or more times. One end of the junction fails to match germline, which may point to a read error. V usage is TRBV19 and J usage is TRBJ1-1; possibly TRBD1 for D (5 bases). Per germline, CDR1 LNHDA and CDR2 SQIVND (reference sequence). The CDR3 is 13 residues long. CDR3 region: CASSITGNTEAFF. The CDR3, as DNA: TGTGCCAGCAGTATCACAGGGAACACTGAAGCTTTCTTT.

The gene calls are TRBV6-6 and TRBJ2-1, with unresolved D. The CDR3 contains 14 residues. Deletions cut 2 bases from V and 2 bases from J, with 7 bases between. CDR1 is MNHNY and CDR2 is SVGAGI in the germline V gene (reference sequence). In DNA form, the CDR3 reads TGTGCCAGCAGTTACCTACAGACCTACAATGAGCAGTTCTTC. Its translation: CASSYLQTYNEQFF.

This clonotype was observed once. The V gene is TRBV7-3, the J gene TRBJ2-5, with TRBD2 matching 7 bases. The CDR3 spans 15 residues. Germline-derived CDR1 and CDR2 are SGHTA and FQGTGA. The V and J ends lost 4 bases and 2 bases, in that order; junction bases with no gene match: 7. CDR3 in amino acids: CASSSSGTMQETQYF. The CDR3 coding sequence is TGTGCCAGCAGCTCCTCCGGGACTATGCAAGAGACCCAGTACTTC.

V usage is TRBV7-8 and J usage is TRBJ2-7, with D possibly being TRBD2 (5 bases). V lost 8 bases to trimming and J lost 0 bases, with 17 bases between them. Germline V lookup: CDR1 SGHVS, CDR2 FQNEAQ. The CDR3 contains 15 residues. The CDR3 here is CASSRGGGFSYEQYF. The CDR3 DNA reads TGTGCCAGCTCCCGGGGTGGCGGATTCTCCTACGAGCAGTACTTC.

This chain uses TRBV30 with TRBJ1-5; 7 nucleotides match TRBD1. CDR1 and CDR2 from the germline V gene are GTSNPN and SVGIG (reference sequence). CDR3 length equals 15 residues. V dropped 2 bases and J dropped 5; count of bases not matched to a gene: 9. CDR3 protein: CAWSFQRTGHQPQHF. In DNA form, the CDR3 reads TGTGCCTGGAGTTTCCAGAGGACAGGCCATCAGCCCCAGCATTTT.

This clonotype was observed a few times. Here the CDR3 reads CASSAPGQGALGYTF. Here the CDR3 DNA reads TGTGCCAGCAGCGCCCCGGGACAGGGGGCGTTAGGCTACACCTTC. The chain links TRBV27 to TRBJ1-2; 12 nucleotides match TRBD1. Trimming removed 6 bases from V and 8 bases from J; junction bases left unmatched: 10. The CDR3 runs 15 residues. Germline values: CDR1 MNHEY, CDR2 SMNVEV (reference sequence).

In its sample, this clonotype was seen many times. This chain links TRBV27 with TRBJ2-7, with D perhaps matching TRBD2 (5 bases). The CDR3 totals 15 residues. CDR1 is MNHEY, CDR2 SMNVEV, per germline (reference sequence). V lost 5 bases to trimming and J lost 4 bases, with 18 bases between them. The CDR3 protein is CASSPSSTILYEQYF. The CDR3 bases are TGTGCCAGCAGTCCCTCTAGCACAATATTATACGAGCAGTACTTC.

This chain links TRBV7-9 with TRBJ1-4, with D perhaps matching TRBD1 (5 bases). The ends were cut back, 6 bases at V and 6 bases at J, with 14 bases in the middle. The germline V gene has CDR1 SEHNR and CDR2 FQNEAQ (reference sequence). This CDR3 comprises 14 residues. CDR3 nucleotides: TGTGCCAGCAGTCGGGGCCCGAGAGATGAAAAACTGTTTTTT. Residues: CASSRGPRDEKLFF.

With regard to this clonotype: One end of the junction varies from germline; a read error may be responsible. V and J are TRBV7-2 and TRBJ2-1; 11 bases match TRBD2. There are 17 residues in the CDR3. CDR1 SGHTA and CDR2 FQGNSA come from the germline V gene. The chain's CDR3 is CASSLGRGTSGYYEQFF. The CDR3 DNA sequence: TGTGCCAGCAGCTTAGGGAGGGGGACTAGCGGCTACTATGAGCAGTTCTTC.

The chain employs TRBV30 and TRBJ1-1; D uncertain. Trimming left V 0 bases short and J 8 bases short, with 10 bases between. The germline V gene has CDR1 GTSNPN and CDR2 SVGIG (reference sequence). The CDR3 is 12 residues long. The CDR3 DNA reads as TGTGCCTGGAGTGTGATGGGATGGGAAGCTTTCTTT. Translation: CAWSVMGWEAFF.

The genes are TRBV5-1 and TRBJ1-2, with a tentative D call TRBD1 (6 bases). Germline-derived CDR1 and CDR2 are SGHRS and YFSETQ. The CDR3 is made up of 15 amino acids. With 7 bases removed from V and 4 bases from J, the gap between germline ends came to 20 bases. The CDR3 bases are TGCGCCAGCCACTCACCCGCAGGGGCGCCCTATGGCTACACCTTC. Residues: CASHSPAGAPYGYTF.